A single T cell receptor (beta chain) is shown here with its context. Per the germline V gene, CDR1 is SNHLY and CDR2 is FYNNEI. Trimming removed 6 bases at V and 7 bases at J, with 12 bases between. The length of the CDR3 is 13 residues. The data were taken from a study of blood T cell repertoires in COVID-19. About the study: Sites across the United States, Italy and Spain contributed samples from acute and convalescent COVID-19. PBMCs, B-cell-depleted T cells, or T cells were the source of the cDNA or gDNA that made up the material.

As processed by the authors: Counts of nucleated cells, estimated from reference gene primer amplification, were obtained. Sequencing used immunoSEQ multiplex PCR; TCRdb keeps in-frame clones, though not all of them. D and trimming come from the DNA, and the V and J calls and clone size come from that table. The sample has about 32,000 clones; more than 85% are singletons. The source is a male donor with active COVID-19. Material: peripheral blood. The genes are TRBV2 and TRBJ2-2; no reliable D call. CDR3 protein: CASRRNPVGELFF. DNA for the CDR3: TGTGCCAGCAGGAGGAACCCAGTCGGGGAGCTGTTTTTT.